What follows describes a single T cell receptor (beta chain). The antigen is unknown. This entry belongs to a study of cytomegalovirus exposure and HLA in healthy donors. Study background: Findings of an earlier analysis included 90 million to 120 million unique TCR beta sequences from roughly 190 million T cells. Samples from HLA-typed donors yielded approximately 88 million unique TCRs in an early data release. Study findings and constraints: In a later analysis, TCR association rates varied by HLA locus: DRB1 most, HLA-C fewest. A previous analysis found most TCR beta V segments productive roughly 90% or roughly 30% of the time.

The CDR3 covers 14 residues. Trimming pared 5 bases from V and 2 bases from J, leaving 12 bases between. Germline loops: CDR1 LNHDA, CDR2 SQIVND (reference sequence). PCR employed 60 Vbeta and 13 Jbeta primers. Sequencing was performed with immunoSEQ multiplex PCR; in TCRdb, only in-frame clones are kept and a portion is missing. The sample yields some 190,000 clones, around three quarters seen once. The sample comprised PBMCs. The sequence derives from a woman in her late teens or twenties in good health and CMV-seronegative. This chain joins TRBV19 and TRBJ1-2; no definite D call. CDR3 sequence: CASSPLPLNYGYTF. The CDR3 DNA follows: TGTGCCAGTAGTCCCCTACCCTTGAACTATGGCTACACCTTC. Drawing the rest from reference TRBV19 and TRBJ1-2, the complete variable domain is DGGITQSPKYLFRKEGQNVTLSCEQNLNHDAMYWYRQDPGQGLRLIYYSQIVNDFQKGDIAEGYSVSREKKESFPLTVTSAQKNPTAFYLCASSPLPLNYGYTFGSGTRLTVV.